This T cell receptor (beta chain) was recovered during a study of blood T cells in healthy people across ages. PCR was performed a second time for about 6 to 11 cycles using a sample-barcoded 5' primer and a J-beta primer mix. TCRdb itself ran the 5' RACE reads through MiXCR, one entry per CDR3 protein. This sample carries about 680,000 distinct CDR3 sequences, approximately 50% of them seen once, and the ten largest clones take roughly 34%. A note on this clonotype: No antigen is known for it.

Study conclusions and caveats: It was not possible, with unsorted PBMCs, to conclusively compare naive and antigen-experienced cells.

V was shortened by 6 bases and J by 2 bases, with 16 bases between the two germline ends. The germline V gene encodes CDR1 MNHEY and CDR2 SVGEGT. This CDR3 has 15 amino acids. The V call is TRBV6-2 or TRBV6-3, the J call TRBJ1-1, with D tentatively TRBD1 (6 bases). The sample consisted of blood. This receptor was identified in a woman in her fifties or sixties in good health. The CDR3 sequence: CASSPGGPENTEAFF. CDR3 sequence (DNA): TGTGCCAGCAGCCCCGGGGGGCCCGAAAACACTGAAGCTTTCTTT.